This TCR beta chain was observed in a study of vaccination and CD4 T cells after COVID-19. Overall study: Convalescent patients were SARS-CoV-2 positive by nasal swab PCR; several mild, one severe.

Treatment: roughly 11-day PBMC culture with coronavirus spike peptide pools or control peptides (ViraFEST assay). ViraFEST used peptide pools to expand antigen-specific T cells and subsequently sequenced their TCRs. Points on this clonotype: Its target is unknown.

CDR3 length: 11 amino acids. The V and J ends lost 5 bases and 3 bases respectively, with 5 bases between them. Cultured CD4+ T cell DNA was sequenced using the Oncomine TCR Beta short-read assay. TCRdb recomputed calls from the PCR reads with MiXCR, one row per CDR3 protein. This sample has around 14,000 distinct CDR3 sequences, with roughly 26% found just once. The V and J genes are TRBV12-3 or TRBV12-4 and TRBJ2-7; the D gene is possibly TRBD2 (5 bases). The receptor comes from a human donor who had recovered from COVID-19. This specimen consisted of CD4+ T cells from blood, cultured in vitro, obtained after SARS-CoV-2 vaccination. The CDR3 spells CASSRDYEQYF. The CDR3 DNA reads TGTGCCAGCAGTCGGGACTACGAGCAGTACTTC.